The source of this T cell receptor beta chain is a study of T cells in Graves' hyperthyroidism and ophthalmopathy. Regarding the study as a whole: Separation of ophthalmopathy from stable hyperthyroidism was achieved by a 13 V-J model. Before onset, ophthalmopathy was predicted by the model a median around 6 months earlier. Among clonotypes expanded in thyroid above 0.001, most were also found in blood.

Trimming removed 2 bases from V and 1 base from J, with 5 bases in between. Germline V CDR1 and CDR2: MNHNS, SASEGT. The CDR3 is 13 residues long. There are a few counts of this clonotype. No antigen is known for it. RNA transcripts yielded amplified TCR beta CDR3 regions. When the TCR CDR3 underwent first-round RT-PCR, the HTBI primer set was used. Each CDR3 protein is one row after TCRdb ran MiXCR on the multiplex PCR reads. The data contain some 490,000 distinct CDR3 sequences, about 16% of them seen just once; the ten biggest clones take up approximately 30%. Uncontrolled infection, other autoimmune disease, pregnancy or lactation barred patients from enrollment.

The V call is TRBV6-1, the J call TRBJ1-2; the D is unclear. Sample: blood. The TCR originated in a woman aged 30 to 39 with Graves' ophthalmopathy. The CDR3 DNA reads TGTGCCAGCAGTGAAAACTATAACTATGGCTACACCTTC. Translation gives CASSENYNYGYTF.